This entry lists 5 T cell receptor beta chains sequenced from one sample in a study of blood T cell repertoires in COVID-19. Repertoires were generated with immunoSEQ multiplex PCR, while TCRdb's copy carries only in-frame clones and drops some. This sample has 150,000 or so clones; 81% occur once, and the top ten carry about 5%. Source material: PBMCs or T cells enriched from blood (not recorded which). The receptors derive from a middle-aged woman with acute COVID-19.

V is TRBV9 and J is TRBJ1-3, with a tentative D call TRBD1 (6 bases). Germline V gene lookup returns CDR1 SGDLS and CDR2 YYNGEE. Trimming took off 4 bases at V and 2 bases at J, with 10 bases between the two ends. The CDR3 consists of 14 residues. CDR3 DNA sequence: TGTGCCAGCAGCCGCACAGGGACTGGAAACACCATATATTTT. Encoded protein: CASSRTGTGNTIYF.

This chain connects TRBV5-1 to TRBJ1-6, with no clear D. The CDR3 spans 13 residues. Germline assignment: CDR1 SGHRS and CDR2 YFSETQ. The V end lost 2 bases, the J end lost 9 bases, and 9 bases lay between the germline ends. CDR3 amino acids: CASSFRLGSPLHF. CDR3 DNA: TGCGCCAGCAGCTTCAGGTTGGGTTCACCCCTCCACTTT.

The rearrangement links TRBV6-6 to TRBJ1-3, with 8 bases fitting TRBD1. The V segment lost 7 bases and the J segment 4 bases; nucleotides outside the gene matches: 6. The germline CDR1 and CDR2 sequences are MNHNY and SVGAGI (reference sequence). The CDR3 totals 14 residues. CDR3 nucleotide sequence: TGTGCCAGCAAACAGGGGGAAGTCGGAAACACCATATATTTT. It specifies CASKQGEVGNTIYF.

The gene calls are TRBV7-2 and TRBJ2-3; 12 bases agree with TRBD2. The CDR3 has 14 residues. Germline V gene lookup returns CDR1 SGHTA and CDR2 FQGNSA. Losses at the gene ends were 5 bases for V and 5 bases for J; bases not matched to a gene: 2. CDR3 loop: CASSLGLAGDTQYF. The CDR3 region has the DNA TGTGCCAGCAGCCTGGGACTAGCGGGAGATACGCAGTATTTT.

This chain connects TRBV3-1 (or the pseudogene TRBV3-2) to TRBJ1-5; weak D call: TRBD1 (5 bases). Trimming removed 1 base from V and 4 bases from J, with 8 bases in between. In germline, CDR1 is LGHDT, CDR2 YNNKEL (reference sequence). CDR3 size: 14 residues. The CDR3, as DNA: TGTGCCAGCAGCCAAGCTTCAGGGAATCAGCCCCAGCATTTT. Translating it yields CASSQASGNQPQHF.